A selection of T cell receptor beta chains follows, all from one sample in a study of CD8+ T cells in alopecia areata. The table came from immunoSEQ multiplex PCR; TCRdb's copy has only in-frame clones and leaves some out. The sample gives 180,000 or so clones, about 67% of which show up once; roughly 10% is in the top ten. The specimen comprised CD8+ T cells sorted from blood, sampled at week 0. Source of these receptors: a human donor with alopecia areata. The CDR3 runs from the conserved cysteine through the conserved F or W. A D gene is named only where the DNA matches it firmly. Size is omitted from some rows. Given values are once, few, many or a class for expanded clones.

-	few	TRBV13	TRBJ2-2	CASSLLPGELFF
-	-	TRBV5-6	TRBJ1-1	CASSPDMRDTEAFF
-	-	TRBV5-1	TRBJ2-3	CASSFRTAGLDTQYF
TRBD2	few	TRBV2	TRBJ2-5	CASSVNSIAGVDF
TRBD1	-	TRBV5-1	TRBJ2-1	CASRASGTGYNEQFF
TRBD1	-	TRBV6-1	TRBJ2-7	CASRESTGTGGYEQYF
-	-	TRBV10-3	TRBJ2-2	CAIKGTGELFF
TRBD2	-	TRBV18	TRBJ2-1	CASSPTGGSSYNEQFF
TRBD1	few	TRBV29-1	TRBJ1-2	CSLEGQGEGYGYTF
-	-	TRBV5-1	TRBJ2-3	CASSTYDRKDTQYF
TRBD1	-	TRBV27	TRBJ1-1	CASSSMDRGRYTEAFF
-	few	TRBV19	TRBJ1-1	CASSLGRTEAFF
-	-	TRBV5-6	TRBJ1-1	CASSLGDKRGVYTEAFF
-	-	TRBV15	TRBJ2-3	CATSREGGTSPGDTQYF
-	-	TRBV23-1	TRBJ2-7	CASSQKKDKTYEQYF
TRBD1	-	TRBV11-3	TRBJ2-3	CASSLGQGAADTQYF
-	-	TRBV6-5	TRBJ2-4	CASSSLENIQYF
-	few	TRBV15	TRBJ2-7	CATSTGNSVEQYF
-	-	TRBV29-1	TRBJ2-1	CSVVKGAGIDEQFF